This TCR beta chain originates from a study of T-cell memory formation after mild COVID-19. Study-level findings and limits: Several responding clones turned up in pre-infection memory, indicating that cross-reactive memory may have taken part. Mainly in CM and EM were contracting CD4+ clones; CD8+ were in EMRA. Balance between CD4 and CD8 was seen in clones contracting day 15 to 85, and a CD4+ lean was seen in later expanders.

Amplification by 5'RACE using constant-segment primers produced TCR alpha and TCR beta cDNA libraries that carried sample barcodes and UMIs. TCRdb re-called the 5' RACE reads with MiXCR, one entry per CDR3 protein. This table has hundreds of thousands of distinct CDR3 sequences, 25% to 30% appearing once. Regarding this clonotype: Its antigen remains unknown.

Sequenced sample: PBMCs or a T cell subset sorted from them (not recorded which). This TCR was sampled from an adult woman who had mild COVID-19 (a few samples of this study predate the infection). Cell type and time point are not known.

Written as DNA, the CDR3 is TGCGCCAGCAGCTCGGGACAGGTTAGGTCCTACGAGCAGTACTTC. This codes for CASSSGQVRSYEQYF. This rearrangement joins TRBV5-1 to TRBJ2-7, with TRBD1 identical over 8 bases. This CDR3 comprises 15 residues. Germline loops: CDR1 SGHRS, CDR2 YFSETQ. V was clipped by 3 bases and J by 1 base; unmatched bases: 6.